This passage covers 28 T cell receptor beta chains from one sample sequenced in a study of neurological immune-mediated disorders. TCRdb used MiXCR to reprocess the 5' RACE reads, holding one entry per CDR3 protein. This repertoire shows about 41,000 distinct CDR3 sequences, roughly 14% found once; its top ten account for approximately 3.5%. Sample: CD4+ T cells from blood. All receptors derive from a woman aged 60-75 years with HTLV-1-associated myelopathy (HAM/TSP).

This clonotype was detected only a few times. CDR3 bases: TGTGCCAGTACTAAGCGGGGGGGCTACAATGAGCAGTTCTTC. Translated, it gives CASTKRGGYNEQFF. V usage is TRBV19 and J usage is TRBJ2-1, with 10 nucleotides matching TRBD2. The CDR3 runs 14 residues. Trimming at V came to 7 bases and at J to 3 bases, leaving 3 bases not matched to a gene. CDR1 LNHDA and CDR2 SQIVND come from the germline V gene (reference sequence).

Concerning this clonotype itself: A much larger clonotype is one base distant, so this may be a read error. Here the CDR3 omits its conserved ending phenylalanine or tryptophan, so a read error is the likely source. The chain carries TRBV10-3 and TRBJ1-5; D remains unclear. The CDR3 runs 12 residues. CDR1 is ENHRY, CDR2 SYGVKD, per germline. The V gene lost 3 bases and the J gene lost 4 bases, with 4 bases spanning the gap. CDR3 sequence reads: CAISESNQPQHL. In nucleotides, the CDR3 is TGTGCCATCAGTGAAAGTAATCAGCCCCAGCATCTT.

This clonotype was detected ten times or more. The V call is TRBV7-8, the J call TRBJ2-7; a weak D match, TRBD2 (6 bases). Trimming took 5 bases from V and 5 from J, leaving 19 bases between them. Germline-derived CDR1 and CDR2 are SGHVS and FQNEAQ. This CDR3 region has 15 residues. The CDR3, as DNA: TGTGCCAGCAGCACCAGACTAGAGCGGTCCAACGAGCAGTACTTC. This gives the protein CASSTRLERSNEQYF.

The V and J genes are TRBV3-1 and TRBJ1-2; no firm D call. In germline, CDR1 is LGHDT, CDR2 YNNKEL (reference sequence). The CDR3 length is 13 residues. V was pared by 4 bases and J by 5 bases, with 11 bases between. The CDR3 region is CASSPICLYGYTF. CDR3 nucleotide sequence: TGTGCCAGCAGCCCGATATGCCTTTATGGCTACACCTTC.

This chain joins TRBV20-1 and TRBJ1-2; no reliable D call. Germline V gene data show CDR1 as DFQATT and CDR2 as SNEGSKA (reference sequence). The CDR3 is 12 amino acids. V was shortened by 4 bases and J by 8 bases, with 14 bases between the two germline ends. In DNA, the CDR3 is TGCAGTGCTATCGAGGGTCTCGGAGGCTACACCTTC. Translating it yields CSAIEGLGGYTF.

Ten or more counts support this clonotype. The V and J genes are TRBV5-1 and TRBJ2-3; weak D call: TRBD1 (7 bases). This CDR3 contains 13 residues. Germline-derived CDR1 and CDR2 are SGHRS and YFSETQ. V was trimmed by 0 bases and J by 8 bases, leaving 10 bases between them. CDR3 DNA sequence: TGCGCCAGCAGCTTGGCAGGGGGGTCTACGCAGTATTTT. Protein: CASSLAGGSTQYF.

This clonotype was seen ten or more times. This chain uses TRBV20-1 with TRBJ2-3; TRBD2 might be the D (7 bases). CDR3 length: 15 amino acids. Looked up from germline, CDR1 is DFQATT and CDR2 is SNEGSKA (reference sequence). Trimming pared 6 bases from V and 3 bases from J, leaving 19 bases between. CDR3 loop: CSASLRGARTDTQYF. The CDR3 nucleotides are TGCAGTGCCAGCCTCCGGGGGGCTCGTACAGATACGCAGTATTTT.

Many counts were recorded for this clonotype. The chain joins TRBV20-1 to TRBJ1-2; tentative D call: TRBD1 (5 bases). Trimming took 0 bases from V and 4 from J, leaving 18 bases between them. The germline gives CDR1 DFQATT, CDR2 SNEGSKA (reference sequence). The CDR3 contains 16 residues. CDR3 in amino acids: CSARDSRDPRSYGYTF. The CDR3 DNA follows: TGCAGTGCTAGAGATTCTAGGGACCCTCGGAGCTATGGCTACACCTTC.

The chain uses TRBV20-1 and TRBJ2-5; D tentatively reads TRBD1 or TRBD2 (5 bases each). V lost 0 bases and J 2 bases, leaving 16 bases between the germline ends. The CDR3 is 16 residues long. Germline V gene sequence: CDR1 DFQATT, CDR2 SNEGSKA (reference sequence). CDR3 DNA sequence: TGCAGTGCTAGAGACCCCTTTGAGGGGAGACAAGAGACCCAGTACTTC. Translation gives CSARDPFEGRQETQYF.

This clonotype was recorded many times. This chain connects TRBV9 to TRBJ2-5, with D possibly being TRBD1 (5 bases). CDR3 length: 16 residues. Trimming left V 0 bases short and J 4 bases short, with 16 bases between. Germline V gene lookup returns CDR1 SGDLS and CDR2 YYNGEE. CDR3 sequence reads: CASSVGQGRAGETQYF. DNA of the CDR3: TGTGCCAGCAGCGTAGGCCAGGGAAGAGCAGGAGAGACCCAGTACTTC.

This clonotype appeared many times. The chain combines TRBV5-1 with TRBJ1-1, with D unresolved. This CDR3 spans 14 amino acids. With 0 bases removed from V and 1 base from J, the gap between germline ends came to 7 bases. The germline V gene has CDR1 SGHRS and CDR2 YFSETQ. CDR3 sequence: CASSLASQNTEAFF. DNA for the CDR3: TGCGCCAGCAGCTTGGCGTCACAGAACACTGAAGCTTTCTTT. Looking up the rest from reference TRBV5-1 and TRBJ1-1 gives the full variable domain: KAGVTQTPRYLIKTRGQQVTLSCSPISGHRSVSWYQQTPGQGLQFLFEYFSETQRNKGNFPGRFSGRQFSNSRSEMNVSTLELGDSALYLCASSLASQNTEAFFGQGTRLTVV.

The gene calls are TRBV12-3 or TRBV12-4 and TRBJ1-2; unclear D gene. This CDR3 has 14 amino acids. V was pared by 3 bases and J by 5 bases, with 13 bases between. The CDR3 DNA follows: TGTGCCAGCAGTTTTGACGGACCCTCTTATGGCTACACCTTC. Translating it yields CASSFDGPSYGYTF.

In this sample, this clonotype turned up many times. The CDR3 DNA reads TGCAGTGCTCACCGACAGGGGATGCTAAATGAGCAGTTCTTC. This translates into CSAHRQGMLNEQFF. The chain is built from TRBV20-1 and TRBJ2-1; 8 nucleotides line up with TRBD1. The length of the CDR3 is 14 residues. Germline CDR1 and CDR2: DFQATT and SNEGSKA (reference sequence). V lost 5 bases, J lost 7 bases, and 10 bases stayed unmatched.

The V call is TRBV19, the J call TRBJ1-1, with D possibly being TRBD1 (6 bases). Germline CDR1 LNHDA, CDR2 SQIVND (reference sequence). V lost 2 bases to trimming and J lost 0 bases, with 10 bases between them. The CDR3 runs 15 residues. The CDR3 sequence is CASSIRTGLNTEAFF. The CDR3 nucleotides are TGTGCCAGTAGTATACGAACAGGGCTGAACACTGAAGCTTTCTTT.

The chain couples TRBV12-3 or TRBV12-4 to TRBJ2-5; D could derive from TRBD1 or TRBD2 (5 bases each). Deletions cut 2 bases from V and 7 bases from J, with 8 bases between. CDR3 length: 12 amino acids. CDR3 DNA sequence: TGTGCCAGCAGTTTACATGGGGGGACCCAGTACTTC. It translates to CASSLHGGTQYF.

In its sample, this clonotype was seen many times. The chain has TRBV5-1 and TRBJ2-7, with 7 positions matching TRBD1. The CDR3 covers 15 residues. The germline gives CDR1 SGHRS, CDR2 YFSETQ. V dropped 7 bases and J dropped 7; count of bases not matched to a gene: 17. The CDR3 here is CASSELGTALQEQYF. Here the CDR3 DNA reads TGCGCCAGCTCCGAACTTGGGACAGCCCTCCAGGAGCAGTACTTC.

This clonotype was detected many times. This rearrangement joins TRBV12-3 or TRBV12-4 to TRBJ2-5; 12 bases fit TRBD2. V lost 7 bases to trimming and J lost 5 bases; unmatched junction nucleotides: 14. This CDR3 spans 17 amino acids. The CDR3 is CASTPSLAGGPGETQYF. The CDR3 region has the DNA TGTGCCAGCACTCCTAGTCTAGCGGGGGGGCCGGGGGAGACCCAGTACTTC.

The CDR3 nucleotides read TGCAGCGTTGGAGTTATGGAAGGTGAAAAACTGTTTTTT. It specifies CSVGVMEGEKLFF. The rearrangement links TRBV29-1 to TRBJ1-4; no clear D gene. The CDR3 is made up of 13 amino acids. V dropped 4 bases and J dropped 7 bases, with 13 bases sitting between them. The germline V gene has CDR1 SQVTM and CDR2 ANQGSEA.

This clonotype was observed many times. The gene calls are TRBV11-3 and TRBJ2-5, with D possibly TRBD2 on 7 matching bases. The CDR3 totals 14 residues. The germline V gene has CDR1 SGHNT and CDR2 YENEEA. V gave up 5 bases and J gave up 6 bases, with 16 bases separating them. The CDR3 sequence is CASSPGGRIQTQYF. The CDR3 region has the DNA TGTGCCAGCAGCCCGGGGGGCCGGATACAGACCCAGTACTTC.

The sample holds many counts of this clonotype. The V and J genes are TRBV20-1 and TRBJ2-7; D not certain. The CDR3 sequence is 15 residues long. V was cut by 3 bases and J by 3 bases, with 18 bases left in between. Per the germline V gene, CDR1 is DFQATT and CDR2 is SNEGSKA (reference sequence). This CDR3 reads CSASETSPGIYEQYF. CDR3 bases: TGCAGTGCTAGCGAAACATCCCCAGGTATCTACGAGCAGTACTTC.

This clonotype was seen ten or more times. V is TRBV5-1 and J is TRBJ2-7; D is ambiguous. The CDR3 extends over 13 amino acids. Germline CDR1 and CDR2: SGHRS and YFSETQ. The ends were cut back, 1 base at V and 0 bases at J, with 5 bases in the middle. The CDR3 loop is CASSLYSSYEQYF. The CDR3 nucleotides are TGCGCCAGCAGCTTGTATAGCTCCTACGAGCAGTACTTC.

This clonotype appeared many times. The chain combines TRBV19 with TRBJ1-2; D gene uncertain. Trimming stripped 5 bases from V and 7 bases from J, with 17 bases between. Germline-derived CDR1 and CDR2 are LNHDA and SQIVND (reference sequence). This CDR3 contains 14 residues. CDR3 nucleotides: TGTGCCAGTAGTTCCGAAAGGACGTACGGTGGCTACACCTTC. Translating it yields CASSSERTYGGYTF.

This clonotype was picked up many times. CDR3 amino acids: CASSPGATSGVGWQYF. The CDR3 DNA reads TGTGCCAGCAGTCCCGGCGCGACTAGCGGGGTCGGTTGGCAGTATTTT. The rearrangement joins TRBV12-3 or TRBV12-4 to TRBJ2-3; 11 bases are shared with TRBD2. The CDR3 length is 16 residues. Trimming cost V 5 bases and J 11 bases; bases outside gene matches: 15.

This clonotype came up many times. The CDR3 loop is CASSFKGRDEQYF. The CDR3 nucleotides read TGTGCCAGCAGCTTCAAGGGGCGGGACGAGCAGTACTTC. J is TRBJ2-7 and V is TRBV7-2; possibly TRBD1 or TRBD2 for D (5 bases each). The CDR3 totals 13 residues. Germline-derived CDR1 and CDR2 are SGHTA and FQGNSA. V was shortened by 3 bases and J by 5 bases, with 11 bases between the two germline ends.

About this clonotype: A read error may explain this, as a much larger clone is one base away. The V gene is TRBV18, the J gene TRBJ2-3; no clear D gene. The CDR3 is 15 residues long. Looked up from germline, CDR1 is KGHSH and CDR2 is LQKENI. V was pared by 0 bases and J by 4 bases, with 11 bases between. CDR3 protein: CASSPPQWLADTQYF. CDR3 nucleotide sequence: TGTGCCAGCTCACCACCCCAGTGGCTGGCAGATACGCAGTATTTT.

Many counts were recorded for this clonotype. The chain recombines TRBV5-1 with TRBJ1-3; perhaps TRBD1 as D (5 bases). The V end lost 4 bases, the J end lost 2 bases, and 10 bases lay between the germline ends. The CDR3 is made up of 14 amino acids. Per germline, CDR1 SGHRS and CDR2 YFSETQ. The CDR3 reads CASSRDLTGNTIYF. CDR3 DNA sequence: TGCGCCAGCAGCCGGGACCTCACTGGAAACACCATATATTTT.

This clonotype was recorded at least ten times. The chain uses TRBV27 and TRBJ2-7; weak D call: TRBD1 (6 bases). Deletions cut 1 base from V and 2 bases from J, with 9 bases between. CDR3 size: 14 residues. Per germline, CDR1 MNHEY and CDR2 SMNVEV (reference sequence). In nucleotides, the CDR3 is TGTGCCAGCAGTTTATTGACAGGAGCCTACGAGCAGTACTTC. Its translation is CASSLLTGAYEQYF.

This clonotype came up many times. This rearrangement joins TRBV10-3 to TRBJ1-4; perhaps TRBD1 as D (5 bases). V was pared by 0 bases and J by 8 bases, with 10 bases between. This CDR3 spans 14 amino acids. Germline V gives CDR1 ENHRY, CDR2 SYGVKD. DNA for the CDR3: TGTGCCATCAGTGAGTCGACGGGGCCCGAAAAACTGTTTTTT. It codes for CAISESTGPEKLFF.